What follows describes a single T cell receptor beta chain. What it recognizes is unknown. The data derive from a study of vaccination and CD4 T cells after COVID-19. Study information: Cultures acting as controls obtained a CEFX pool, an HIV-1 Nef pool, or no peptide. Study-wide points: The analysis of convalescent patients involved relatively few individuals and lacked early post-infection timepoints.

As to treatment: roughly ten-day PBMC culture with coronavirus spike peptide pools or control peptides (ViraFEST assay). Positivity by PCR occurred from March to December 2020, a period that predated US Alpha, Beta and Delta variants. V shed 6 bases, J shed 8 bases, and the junction held 10 bases outside the gene matches. The CDR3 has 14 amino acids. CDR1 MNHEY and CDR2 SVGEGT come from the germline V gene. Sequencing of cultured CD4+ T cell DNA used the Oncomine TCR Beta short-read assay. One entry per CDR3 protein, called by TCRdb with MiXCR from the PCR reads. The top ten hold 12% of the sample, which has 15,000 or so distinct CDR3 sequences, 40% to 55% seen once.

This receptor was obtained from a human donor who had recovered from COVID-19. The chain links TRBV6-2 or TRBV6-3 to TRBJ1-1; 9 nucleotides agree with TRBD1. The specimen was CD4+ T cells from blood, cultured in vitro. DNA of the CDR3: TGTGCCAGCAGCCGAGACAGGGGGAGAACAGAAGCTTTCTTT. Translating gives CASSRDRGRTEAFF.